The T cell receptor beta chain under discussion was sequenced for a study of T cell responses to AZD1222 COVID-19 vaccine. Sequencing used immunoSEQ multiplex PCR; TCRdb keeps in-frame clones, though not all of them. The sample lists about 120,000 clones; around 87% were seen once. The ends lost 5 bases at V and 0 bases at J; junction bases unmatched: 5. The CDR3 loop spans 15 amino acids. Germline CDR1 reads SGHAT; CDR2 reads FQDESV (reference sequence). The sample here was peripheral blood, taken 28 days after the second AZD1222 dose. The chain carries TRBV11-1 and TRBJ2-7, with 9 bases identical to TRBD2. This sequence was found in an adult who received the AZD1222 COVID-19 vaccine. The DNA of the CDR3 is TGTGCCAGCAGCGCCAGCGGGGGGAACTCCTACGAGCAGTACTTC. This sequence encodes CASSASGGNSYEQYF.